The clone carrying this T cell receptor (beta chain) was detected ten times or more. The antigen is unknown. The data are from a study of T cells in Graves' hyperthyroidism and ophthalmopathy. Trimming removed 0 bases at V and 4 bases at J, with 13 bases between. CDR1 and CDR2 (germline): MNHNS, SASEGT. There are 15 residues in the CDR3. Study-wide results and caveats: Ophthalmopathy was told apart from stable hyperthyroidism by a 13 V-J model.

Amplification targeted TCR beta CDR3 regions from RNA transcripts. HTBI primers were the set used in a first-round RT-PCR of the TCR CDR3. TCRdb reprocessed the multiplex PCR reads with MiXCR, giving one entry per CDR3 protein. The data hold 640,000 or so distinct CDR3 sequences, with approximately 14% observed a single time. What was sequenced was blood. The sequence was obtained from a middle-aged woman with Graves' ophthalmopathy. The V and J genes are TRBV6-1 and TRBJ2-7; no clear D gene. The CDR3: CASSEAQTQFYEQYF. CDR3 DNA: TGTGCCAGCAGTGAAGCCCAGACCCAATTTTACGAGCAGTACTTC.